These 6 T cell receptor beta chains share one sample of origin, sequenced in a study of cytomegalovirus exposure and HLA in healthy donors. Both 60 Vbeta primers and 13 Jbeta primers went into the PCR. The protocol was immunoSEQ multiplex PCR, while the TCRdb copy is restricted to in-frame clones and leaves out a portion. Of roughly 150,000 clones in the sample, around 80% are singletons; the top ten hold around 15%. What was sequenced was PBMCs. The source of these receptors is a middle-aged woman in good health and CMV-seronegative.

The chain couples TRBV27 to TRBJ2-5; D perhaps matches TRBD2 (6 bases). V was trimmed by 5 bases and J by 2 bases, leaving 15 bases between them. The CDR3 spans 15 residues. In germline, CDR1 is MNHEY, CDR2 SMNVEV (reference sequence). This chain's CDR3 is CASSRTNLEQETQYF. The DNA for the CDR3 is TGTGCCAGCAGTCGGACTAATTTAGAGCAAGAGACCCAGTACTTC.

The CDR3 nucleotides read TGTGCCAGCAGCTTAGTTCAGGGGGCGAGTGGGTATAACGGGTACGAGCAGTACTTC. This codes for CASSLVQGASGYNGYEQYF. This chain uses TRBV11-2 with TRBJ2-7, with 8 bases lining up with TRBD1. CDR3 size: 19 residues. V gave up 1 base and J gave up 4 bases; unmatched junction bases: 18. The germline V gene encodes CDR1 SGHAT and CDR2 FQNNGV.

The DNA of the CDR3 is TGTGCCAGCAGCTTAGCGGGGGGTGGAGGCACTCTAATCTACGAGCAGTACTTC. It specifies CASSLAGGGGTLIYEQYF. This chain joins TRBV7-6 and TRBJ2-7; D perhaps matches TRBD2 (6 bases). Germline V gene lookup returns CDR1 SGHVS and CDR2 FNYEAQ. The CDR3 runs to 18 residues. The V and J ends lost 0 bases and 3 bases respectively, with 21 bases between them. Full variable domain (remainder filled in from reference TRBV7-6 and TRBJ2-7): GAGVSQSPRYKVTKRGQDVALRCDPISGHVSLYWYRQALGQGPEFLTYFNYEAQQDKSGLPNDRFSAERPEGSISTLTIQRTEQRDSAMYRCASSLAGGGGTLIYEQYFGPGTRLTVT.

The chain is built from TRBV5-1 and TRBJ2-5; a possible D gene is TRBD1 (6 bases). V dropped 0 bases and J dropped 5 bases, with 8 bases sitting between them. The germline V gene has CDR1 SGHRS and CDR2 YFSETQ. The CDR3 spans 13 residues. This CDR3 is CASSLDRVETQYF. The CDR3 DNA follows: TGCGCCAGCAGCTTGGACAGGGTGGAGACCCAGTACTTC.

CDR3: CASTLLADISCSTDTQYF. In DNA, the CDR3 is TGTGCCAGCACCCTTCTAGCGGACATCAGCTGTAGCACAGATACGCAGTATTTT. The rearrangement links TRBV2 to TRBJ2-3; TRBD2 matches 7 bases. The CDR3 consists of 18 residues. The J segment lost 0 bases and the V segment lost 7 bases, leaving 16 bases of the junction unmatched. Germline CDR1 is SNHLY and CDR2 is FYNNEI.

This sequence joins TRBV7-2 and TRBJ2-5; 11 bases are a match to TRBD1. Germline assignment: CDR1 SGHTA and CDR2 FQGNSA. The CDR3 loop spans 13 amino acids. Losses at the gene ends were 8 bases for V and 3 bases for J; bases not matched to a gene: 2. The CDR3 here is CASRDRGEETQYF. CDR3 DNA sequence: TGTGCCAGCCGGGACAGGGGGGAAGAGACCCAGTACTTC.